The 24 T cell receptor beta chains reported below all come from one sample, sequenced in a study of T cell responses to AZD1222 COVID-19 vaccine. TCRdb keeps only in-frame clones here, not all; method: immunoSEQ multiplex PCR. In the table there are about 120,000 clones, approximately 84% of which are singletons. The source was peripheral blood, collected on day 0 of AZD1222 vaccination. These receptors were taken from an adult in good health.

V gene TRBV27 combines with J gene TRBJ1-4, with D perhaps TRBD1 (6 bases). Deletions cut 5 bases from V and 6 bases from J, with 13 bases between. Germline CDR1 reads MNHEY; CDR2 reads SMNVEV (reference sequence). The CDR3 consists of 14 residues. CDR3 protein: CASSERGAYEKLFF. DNA of the CDR3: TGTGCCAGCAGTGAAAGGGGGGCTTATGAAAAACTGTTTTTT.

The J gene is TRBJ1-4, the V gene TRBV27; the match to TRBD1 covers 7 bases. Germline V gene data show CDR1 as MNHEY and CDR2 as SMNVEV (reference sequence). V dropped 2 bases and J dropped 3; count of bases not matched to a gene: 6. CDR3 length: 16 amino acids. The CDR3 reads CASSLVGDSANEKLFF. CDR3 nucleotides: TGTGCCAGCAGTTTAGTCGGGGACAGCGCTAATGAAAAACTGTTTTTT.

The chain recombines TRBV12-3 or TRBV12-4 with TRBJ2-7; D call uncertain. The CDR3 contains 13 residues. V lost 0 bases, J lost 0 bases, and 3 bases lay in between. The CDR3, as DNA: TGTGCCAGCAGTTTAGCAGGCTCCTACGAGCAGTACTTC. Translated, it gives CASSLAGSYEQYF.

There are a few counts of this clone. The chain has TRBV5-1 and TRBJ1-4, with a weak D call TRBD1 (5 bases). CDR1 SGHRS and CDR2 YFSETQ come from the germline V gene. Trimming took 2 bases from V and 10 from J, leaving 21 bases between them. The CDR3 runs to 16 residues. The DNA for the CDR3 is TGCGCCAGCAGCTTTTTTCCCAGAACCAGGGCGGGAAAACTGTTTTTT. This codes for CASSFFPRTRAGKLFF.

The chain has TRBV5-6 and TRBJ2-2, with D maybe TRBD2 (5 bases). CDR3 size: 15 residues. Germline assignment: CDR1 SGHDT and CDR2 YYEEEE. V gave up 3 bases and J gave up 1 base, with 10 bases separating them. The CDR3 sequence: CASSWEIGNTGELFF. DNA of the CDR3: TGTGCCAGCAGCTGGGAGATCGGGAACACCGGGGAGCTGTTTTTT.

V gene TRBV7-9 combines with J gene TRBJ1-1, with 7 positions matching TRBD1. Per germline, CDR1 SEHNR and CDR2 FQNEAQ (reference sequence). V was clipped by 5 bases and J by 5 bases; unmatched bases: 8. The CDR3 is 14 residues long. CDR3 bases: TGTGCCAGCAGCCTCCAGGGGGTTTTGACTGAAGCTTTCTTT. It codes for CASSLQGVLTEAFF.

This chain uses TRBV14 with TRBJ1-4; D is uncertain. Germline loops: CDR1 SGHDN, CDR2 FVKESK. CDR3 length: 13 residues. Between the trimmed V and J ends, which lost 6 bases and 5 bases, there was a span of 10 bases. The CDR3: CASSRAENEKLFF. CDR3 sequence (DNA): TGTGCCAGCAGTCGGGCCGAGAATGAAAAACTGTTTTTT.

In this sample, this clone turned up a few times. This chain connects TRBV19 to TRBJ2-1, with TRBD2 matching 8 bases. Germline CDR1 LNHDA, CDR2 SQIVND (reference sequence). The CDR3 is made up of 15 amino acids. J gave up 4 bases and V 3 bases, and 5 bases lay outside the gene matches. The CDR3 DNA follows: TGTGCCAGTAGTATGTCACTAGCGGTTTACAATGAGCAGTTCTTC. Protein: CASSMSLAVYNEQFF.

The chain carries TRBV28 and TRBJ2-2; no clear D gene. V was clipped by 3 bases and J by 0 bases, with 5 bases between them. Looked up from germline, CDR1 is MDHEN and CDR2 is SYDVKM. The CDR3 totals 14 residues. This CDR3 reads CASSFISNTGELFF. CDR3 nucleotide sequence: TGTGCCAGCAGTTTTATTTCGAACACCGGGGAGCTGTTTTTT.

The chain employs TRBV19 and TRBJ1-3, with D unresolved. The V end lost 3 bases, the J end lost 0 bases, and 15 bases lay between the germline ends. Germline lookup yields CDR1 LNHDA and CDR2 SQIVND (reference sequence). The CDR3 totals 17 residues. The CDR3 DNA reads as TGTGCCAGTAGTATCCCAGACTTGGCCCTCTCTGGAAACACCATATATTTT. It yields the protein CASSIPDLALSGNTIYF.

This clone was detected once. V and J are TRBV20-1 and TRBJ2-7; a weak D match, TRBD2 (6 bases). The CDR3 loop spans 11 amino acids. The ends were cut back, 4 bases at V and 6 bases at J, with 10 bases in the middle. The germline V gene has CDR1 DFQATT and CDR2 SNEGSKA (reference sequence). CDR3 in DNA: TGCAGTGCTACCCCGGGAGTCGAGCAGTACTTC. Translating it yields CSATPGVEQYF.

The chain links TRBV28 to TRBJ2-1, with 9 nucleotides matching TRBD2. Germline CDR1 and CDR2: MDHEN and SYDVKM. CDR3 length: 14 residues. J was trimmed by 6 bases and V by 5 bases; bases with no gene match: 5. CDR3 DNA sequence: TGTGCCAGCAGTACTAGCGGGCGAGGCAATGAGCAGTTCTTC. Protein sequence: CASSTSGRGNEQFF.

In its sample, this clone was seen a few times. The chain is built from TRBV5-6 and TRBJ2-5, with 7 nucleotides matching TRBD1. CDR1 and CDR2 (germline): SGHDT, YYEEEE. The CDR3 totals 14 residues. The V gene end was trimmed by 2 bases and the J gene end by 7 bases; junction bases not matched to a gene: 8. The CDR3 DNA follows: TGTGCCAGCAGCTTTAGGACAGGCGGGTTGACCCAGTACTTC. Amino acids: CASSFRTGGLTQYF.

V gene TRBV7-9 combines with J gene TRBJ1-1, with D unclear. V was trimmed by 5 bases and J by 0 bases, leaving 19 bases between them. CDR1 is SEHNR, CDR2 FQNEAQ, per germline (reference sequence). CDR3 length: 17 amino acids. This CDR3 reads CASSRGLTLFMNTEAFF. DNA of the CDR3: TGTGCCAGCAGCCGTGGACTGACACTCTTCATGAACACTGAAGCTTTCTTT.

CDR3 nucleotide sequence: TGTGCCAGCAGCCCACCGGCAGCGTCCCAAGAGACCCAGTACTTC. Encoded protein: CASSPPAASQETQYF. J is TRBJ2-5 and V is TRBV7-9, with D uncertain. CDR1 and CDR2 from the germline V gene are SEHNR and FQNEAQ (reference sequence). This CDR3 has 15 residues. The ends were cut back, 5 bases at V and 1 base at J, with 14 bases in the middle.

This clone was seen only a few times. In DNA form, the CDR3 reads TGTGCCAGCAGTTACGGAAACACCATATATTTT. Protein product: CASSYGNTIYF. The V and J genes are TRBV6-5 and TRBJ1-3; D ambiguous. The length of the CDR3 is 11 residues. Trimming took 2 bases from V and 4 from J, leaving 0 bases between them. Germline lookup yields CDR1 MNHEY and CDR2 SVGAGI.

The CDR3 DNA reads as TGTGCCAGCAGTTTAAGGACACTTTTCTCCTACGAGCAGTACTTC. Its translation is CASSLRTLFSYEQYF. The gene calls are TRBV28 and TRBJ2-7, with a weak D call TRBD1 (5 bases). The CDR3 is 15 residues long. Trimming cost V 2 bases and J 0 bases, with 11 bases left between them. CDR1 is MDHEN, CDR2 SYDVKM, per germline.

The chain employs TRBV19 and TRBJ1-5, with unresolved D. The CDR3 contains 14 residues. V lost 3 bases and J 0 bases, leaving 6 bases between the germline ends. Germline values: CDR1 LNHDA, CDR2 SQIVND (reference sequence). CDR3 protein: CASSISNSNQPQHF. The CDR3 region has the DNA TGTGCCAGTAGTATCAGCAATAGCAATCAGCCCCAGCATTTT.

This clone came up once. This chain uses TRBV6-5 with TRBJ1-1; TRBD1 agrees at 9 bases. In germline, CDR1 is MNHEY, CDR2 SVGAGI. Trimming took 7 bases from V and 3 from J; bases not matched to a gene: 6. The CDR3 consists of 14 residues. This chain's CDR3 is CASKETGGYTEAFF. CDR3 DNA: TGTGCCAGCAAAGAGACAGGGGGGTACACTGAAGCTTTCTTT.

The chain links TRBV2 to TRBJ2-7; 8 positions match TRBD1. There are 14 residues in the CDR3. The V segment lost 6 bases and the J segment 5 bases; nucleotides outside the gene matches: 9. CDR1 SNHLY and CDR2 FYNNEI come from the germline V gene. CDR3 sequence (DNA): TGTGCCAGCAGATTCGGACAGGGACGGAACGAGCAGTACTTC. It specifies CASRFGQGRNEQYF.

The rearrangement uses TRBV6-2 or TRBV6-3 and TRBJ1-4, with a tentative D call TRBD1 (6 bases). V was trimmed by 6 bases and J by 5 bases, leaving 16 bases between them. CDR3 size: 15 residues. CDR1 and CDR2 from the germline V gene are MNHEY and SVGEGT. CDR3 nucleotides: TGTGCCAGCAGCAAAATGGGGGCTGGAAATGAAAAACTGTTTTTT. It is translated as CASSKMGAGNEKLFF.

This chain joins TRBV7-2 and TRBJ2-7; D possibly uses TRBD1 or TRBD2 (5 bases each). From germline, CDR1 is SGHTA and CDR2 FQGNSA. Trimming shortened V by 5 bases and J by 0 bases, and 11 bases separated the two germline ends. This CDR3 contains 14 residues. DNA of the CDR3: TGTGCCAGCAGCCCCCGGGGCGCCTCCTACGAGCAGTACTTC. Amino acid sequence: CASSPRGASYEQYF.

The gene calls are TRBV7-2 and TRBJ2-7, with D perhaps assigned TRBD1 or TRBD2 (6 bases each). V was trimmed by 1 base and J by 4 bases, leaving 14 bases between them. The germline V gene has CDR1 SGHTA and CDR2 FQGNSA. The CDR3 length is 15 residues. CDR3 in amino acids: CASSLEGGWGYEQYF. The CDR3 coding sequence is TGTGCCAGCAGCTTAGAAGGGGGGTGGGGATACGAGCAGTACTTC.

This clone was observed once. This chain joins TRBV15 and TRBJ2-1; D is possibly TRBD1 or TRBD2 (5 bases each). The CDR3 totals 17 residues. CDR1 and CDR2 (germline): LNHNV, YYDKDF (reference sequence). V was pared by 0 bases and J by 0 bases, with 12 bases between. The DNA of the CDR3 is TGTGCCACCAGCAGAGATCTCGGGGCGGTCTCCTACAATGAGCAGTTCTTC. Translation: CATSRDLGAVSYNEQFF.